Listed below are T cell receptor beta chains from one sample, sequenced in a study of T cell responses to AZD1222 COVID-19 vaccine. TCRdb's copy holds only in-frame clones and misses some; the assay was immunoSEQ multiplex PCR. The sample carries some 180,000 clones, approximately 90% recorded once. Material: peripheral blood, obtained 28 days after the second AZD1222 dose. All receptors derive from an adult who received the AZD1222 COVID-19 vaccine. CDR3s leave out the opening cysteine and the closing phenylalanine or tryptophan.

V,J,CDR3
TRBV7-9,TRBJ1-6,ASSLRGEGSPLH
TRBV5-8,TRBJ2-2,ASSAGLAGATGELF
TRBV4-2,TRBJ1-1,ASSQDAAGISNTEAF
TRBV12-3/TRBV12-4,TRBJ1-6,ASSLVGTSPLH
TRBV2,TRBJ1-2,ASTDDSSGYT
TRBV7-6,TRBJ1-5,ASSLGPGPGNQPQH
TRBV9,TRBJ1-2,ASRTGGYLNGYT
TRBV6-1,TRBJ1-5,ASSDSRTAH
TRBV27,TRBJ1-5,ASSGRDTLEPQH
TRBV19,TRBJ1-2,ASSMGFNYGYT
TRBV7-8,TRBJ2-3,ASSWGSGTDTQY
TRBV30,TRBJ1-2,AWTSRTGLGYT
TRBV4-2,TRBJ2-5,ASSQERGGGWTQY
TRBV3-1/TRBV3-2,TRBJ2-2,ASSQGLRLAGELF
TRBV5-4,TRBJ2-6,ASSLPLDRVSGANVLT
TRBV5-5,TRBJ1-6,ASSFLTGNNSPLH
TRBV10-2,TRBJ1-5,ASRSAKGASNQPQH
TRBV5-1,TRBJ1-6,ASSPGVSPLH
TRBV2,TRBJ1-6,ASSAGGKNSPLH
TRBV5-5,TRBJ1-2,ASSADSHPSYGYT
TRBV14,TRBJ2-1,ASSQGMARGKISSYNEQF
TRBV30,TRBJ2-7,AWSVRRTGRAEQY
TRBV7-9,TRBJ2-7,ASSYSTSRISYEQY
TRBV2,TRBJ2-7,ASRGGTATYEQY
TRBV10-2,TRBJ1-2,ATSRGNHGYT
TRBV18,TRBJ2-2,ASSQKGVNTGELF